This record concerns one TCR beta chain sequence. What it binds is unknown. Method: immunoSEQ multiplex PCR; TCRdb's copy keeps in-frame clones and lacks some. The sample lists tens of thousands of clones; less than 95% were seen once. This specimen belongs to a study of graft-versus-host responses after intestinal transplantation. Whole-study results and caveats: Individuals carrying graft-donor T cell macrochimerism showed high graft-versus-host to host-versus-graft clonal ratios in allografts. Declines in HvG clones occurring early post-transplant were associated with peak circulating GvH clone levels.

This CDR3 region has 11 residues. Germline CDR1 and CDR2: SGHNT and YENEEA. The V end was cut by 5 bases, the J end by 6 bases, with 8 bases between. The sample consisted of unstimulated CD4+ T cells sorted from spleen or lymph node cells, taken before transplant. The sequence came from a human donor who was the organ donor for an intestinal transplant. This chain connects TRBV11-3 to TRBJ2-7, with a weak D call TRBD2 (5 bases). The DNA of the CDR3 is TGTGCCAGCAGCCCTGGACTCGAGCAGTACTTC. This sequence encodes CASSPGLEQYF.